These T cell receptor beta chains were read from a single sample in a study of response to subunit inactivated influenza vaccine. One entry per CDR3 protein results from TCRdb running MiXCR on the RT-PCR reads. Here the sample spans around 570,000 distinct CDR3 sequences, 11% being singletons. Separately, the same data were catalogued under a study of T cells expressing NK-cell markers.

The source material was PBMCs from blood, sampled on the day of vaccination. These receptors all come from a man aged 45-60 years who received an inactivated influenza vaccine. Each CDR3 is given with its conserved first and last residue. The D gene is left open where the match is weak. Expanded clones get a size class; other rows say once, few or many, or leave the size out.

v_call	d_call	j_call	clone_size	cdr3_nt	cdr3_aa
TRBV6-2/TRBV6-3	.	TRBJ2-7	.	TGTGACAGCAGCTTACTAGAGGTCGAGCAGTACTTC	CDSSLLEVEQYF
TRBV6-2/TRBV6-3	.	TRBJ2-5	few	TGTGCCAGCACGCCGGGACGGATTGACGTTGAGACCCAGTACTTC	CASTPGRIDVETQYF
TRBV20-1	TRBD1	TRBJ2-4	.	TGCAGTGCGCGCCGGGACAGCAAAAACATTCAGTACTTC	CSARRDSKNIQYF
TRBV14	TRBD2	TRBJ2-7	few	TGTGCCAGCAGCCAAGCGAGCGGGAGTCCCCAAACCTACGAGCAGTACTTC	CASSQASGSPQTYEQYF
TRBV20-1	.	TRBJ1-5	few	TGCAGTGCTAGGGCCACTAGCAATGAGCCCCAGCATTTT	CSARATSNEPQHF
TRBV7-9	TRBD2	TRBJ2-7	.	TGTGCCAGCAGCTTAGTCCGGGGGGTGAACGAGCAGTACTTC	CASSLVRGVNEQYF
TRBV11-2	TRBD2	TRBJ2-7	few	TGTGCCAGCACCCACCACGGCGGGAGCTCCTACGAGCAGTACTTC	CASTHHGGSSYEQYF
TRBV25-1	.	TRBJ2-3	.	TGTGCCAGCAGTGACATAGGAACAGATACGCAGTATTTT	CASSDIGTDTQYF
TRBV5-1	.	TRBJ2-1	many	TGCGCCAGCAGCTTGGGCGGGATGTACAATGAGCAGTTCTTC	CASSLGGMYNEQFF
TRBV2	.	TRBJ1-1	.	TGTGCCACCCCTCGAACGCGTTCCACTGAAGCTTTCTTT	CATPRTRSTEAFF
TRBV7-9	TRBD2	TRBJ2-1	few	TGTGCCAGCAGCCCGACTAGCGTTCTGAGCTCCTACAATGAGCAGTTCTTC	CASSPTSVLSSYNEQFF
TRBV12-3/TRBV12-4	TRBD2	TRBJ2-7	many	TGTGCCAGCAGTGGGACTAGCGGGATCGAGCAGTACTTC	CASSGTSGIEQYF
TRBV4-3	TRBD1	TRBJ1-1	few	TGCGCCAGCAGCCCTGGACAGGGGCGAATAACTGAAGCTTTCTTT	CASSPGQGRITEAFF
TRBV18	.	TRBJ1-1	few	TGTGCCAGCTCACCATCTATTGCAGAAGGCACTGAAGCTTTCTTT	CASSPSIAEGTEAFF
TRBV19	.	TRBJ2-6	few	TGTGCCAGTAGTAACCCGAGGGGGATCTCTGGGGCCAACGTCCTGACTTTC	CASSNPRGISGANVLTF
TRBV7-9	.	TRBJ2-6	.	TGTGCCACCGACCGATGGTTGTCTGGGGCCAACGTCCTGACTTTC	CATDRWLSGANVLTF
TRBV12-3/TRBV12-4	.	TRBJ1-5	many	TGTGCCAGCAGCCCCAGGAGCGGGGACAATCAGCCCCAGCATTTT	CASSPRSGDNQPQHF
TRBV20-1	.	TRBJ1-4	few	TGCAGTGCTATCTATACAGTTGCTAATGAAAAACTGTTTTTT	CSAIYTVANEKLFF